These 30 T cell receptor beta chains were sequenced from one sample in a study of cytomegalovirus exposure and HLA in healthy donors. Clones were sequenced by immunoSEQ multiplex PCR, and TCRdb holds only the in-frame ones, with some missing. The data show about 100,000 clones, almost 96% seen once. The sample comprised PBMCs. These receptors were taken from a woman in her late teens or twenties in good health and CMV-seronegative.

CDR3 residues: CASSSGVTDTQYF. The DNA of the CDR3 is TGTGCCAGCAGCTCCGGGGTAACAGATACGCAGTATTTT. The chain links TRBV7-7 to TRBJ2-3; perhaps TRBD2 as D (5 bases). The CDR3 has 13 amino acids. V lost 4 bases and J 3 bases, leaving 8 bases between the germline ends. Germline CDR1 and CDR2: SSHAT and FNYEAQ (reference sequence).

The gene calls are TRBV9 and TRBJ2-5; TRBD1 is a possible D gene (5 bases). The CDR3 spans 14 residues. The ends were cut back, 0 bases at V and 5 bases at J, with 11 bases in the middle. Per germline, CDR1 SGDLS and CDR2 YYNGEE. In DNA, the CDR3 is TGTGCCAGCAGCGTAGGCCAGGGTTGGGAGACCCAGTACTTC. It codes for CASSVGQGWETQYF.

CDR3 bases: TGTGCCAGCAGTGAAGAGGAGGACTTAGGGAACACTGAAGCTTTCTTT. Encoded protein: CASSEEEDLGNTEAFF. The chain is built from TRBV6-1 and TRBJ1-1; D not certain. With 1 base removed from V and 1 base from J, the gap between germline ends came to 13 bases. This CDR3 contains 16 residues. The germline V gene encodes CDR1 MNHNS and CDR2 SASEGT.

The chain employs TRBV5-1 and TRBJ2-2; D unresolved. Germline CDR1 is SGHRS and CDR2 is YFSETQ. The V gene lost 6 bases and the J gene lost 7 bases, with 25 bases spanning the gap. The CDR3 covers 17 residues. DNA for the CDR3: TGCGCCAGCACTCTCCGAGATTTTGATGGTCCTCACGGGGAGCTGTTTTTT. The encoded protein is CASTLRDFDGPHGELFF.

CDR3 coding DNA: TGTGCCAGCAGCTGGACAGGGTTCGTTAGCAATCAGCCCCAGCATTTT. It yields the protein CASSWTGFVSNQPQHF. The chain combines TRBV28 with TRBJ1-5; TRBD1 agrees at 8 bases. Trimming at V came to 6 bases and at J to 0 bases, leaving 7 bases not matched to a gene. CDR1 MDHEN and CDR2 SYDVKM come from the germline V gene. This CDR3 contains 16 residues.

The chain has TRBV7-9 and TRBJ2-7; tentatively, D is TRBD2 (5 bases). V shed 4 bases and J shed 3 bases, with 7 bases lying between them. Germline V gives CDR1 SEHNR, CDR2 FQNEAQ (reference sequence). The length of the CDR3 is 12 residues. The CDR3 region has the DNA TGTGCCAGCAGCTACGACTACTACGAGCAGTACTTC. The encoded protein is CASSYDYYEQYF.

The chain employs TRBV7-9 and TRBJ2-7, with D unclear. V gave up 5 bases and J gave up 3 bases, with 20 bases separating them. The CDR3 consists of 16 residues. Germline loops: CDR1 SEHNR, CDR2 FQNEAQ (reference sequence). The CDR3 here is CASSNRGWSFGYEQYF. CDR3 in DNA: TGTGCCAGCAGCAATAGAGGTTGGAGTTTCGGCTACGAGCAGTACTTC.

The chain is built from TRBV5-6 and TRBJ2-7; TRBD1 aligns across 11 bases. V gave up 4 bases and J gave up 2 bases; unmatched junction bases: 11. This CDR3 has 17 amino acids. The V gene's germline CDR1 is SGHDT and CDR2 YYEEEE. The CDR3 sequence: CASSRGQGALTPYEQYF. The CDR3, as DNA: TGTGCCAGCAGCAGAGGACAGGGGGCCTTGACTCCCTACGAGCAGTACTTC.

The chain recombines TRBV7-3 with TRBJ2-1; D perhaps matches TRBD1 (6 bases). CDR1 is SGHTA and CDR2 is FQGTGA in the germline V gene. The CDR3 sequence is 13 residues long. The V end was cut by 5 bases, the J end by 6 bases, with 11 bases between. Written as DNA, the CDR3 is TGTGCCAGCAGCCCCGGCAGGGGCAATGAGCAGTTCTTC. Translated: CASSPGRGNEQFF.

The rearrangement uses TRBV7-2 and TRBJ2-1; 10 bases agree with TRBD2. V lost 2 bases to trimming and J lost 8 bases; unmatched junction nucleotides: 9. The length of the CDR3 is 16 residues. Germline CDR1 and CDR2: SGHTA and FQGNSA. CDR3 residues: CASSLPTSGVHDEQFF. The CDR3 nucleotides read TGTGCCAGCAGCTTACCTACTAGCGGGGTTCATGATGAGCAGTTCTTC.

The chain couples TRBV19 to TRBJ2-7; 8 bases line up with TRBD2. V lost 5 bases and J lost 1; bases outside the gene matches: 4. This CDR3 spans 14 amino acids. Germline loops: CDR1 LNHDA, CDR2 SQIVND (reference sequence). CDR3 coding DNA: TGTGCCAGTAGTCCGGCGGGGGGATCCTACGAGCAGTACTTC. Translated: CASSPAGGSYEQYF.

The J gene is TRBJ1-2, the V gene TRBV7-9; no firm D call. CDR1 is SEHNR, CDR2 FQNEAQ, per germline (reference sequence). V shed 3 bases and J shed 0 bases, with 14 bases lying between them. The CDR3 spans 16 residues. The chain's CDR3 is CASSFDYTRANYGYTF. In DNA, the CDR3 is TGTGCCAGCAGCTTCGACTACACACGAGCTAACTATGGCTACACCTTC.

The genes are TRBV6-1 and TRBJ2-3; 7 bases are shared with TRBD2. Looked up from germline, CDR1 is MNHNS and CDR2 is SASEGT. The CDR3 loop spans 13 amino acids. J lost 13 bases, V lost 3 bases, and 10 bases had no gene match. The CDR3 here is CASSDPLAREEYF. For the CDR3, the DNA is TGTGCCAGCAGTGATCCCCTAGCCCGGGAGGAGTATTTT.

The chain employs TRBV7-9 and TRBJ2-1, with 11 bases matching TRBD2. The CDR3 spans 15 residues. The V gene end was trimmed by 0 bases and the J gene end by 9 bases; junction bases not matched to a gene: 4. CDR1 is SEHNR, CDR2 FQNEAQ, per germline (reference sequence). The CDR3 protein is CASSLASGGDSEQFF. CDR3 bases: TGTGCCAGCAGCTTAGCTAGCGGGGGGGACAGTGAGCAGTTCTTC.

The genes are TRBV11-1 and TRBJ2-7; 8 positions match TRBD1. The CDR3 runs 13 residues. Unmatched junction bases numbered 4, after V lost 4 bases and J lost 5 bases. Germline loops: CDR1 SGHAT, CDR2 FQDESV (reference sequence). CDR3 bases: TGTGCCAGCAGCTCGGACAGGGTCGACGAGCAGTACTTC. It encodes CASSSDRVDEQYF.

The genes are TRBV5-1 and TRBJ1-2; D gene ambiguous. V lost 6 bases to trimming and J lost 0 bases, with 12 bases between them. The germline CDR1 and CDR2 sequences are SGHRS and YFSETQ. The CDR3 is made up of 14 amino acids. The CDR3 nucleotides are TGCGCCAGCACCCCCGACTTCACTAACTATGGCTACACCTTC. Its protein is CASTPDFTNYGYTF.

The chain has TRBV5-1 and TRBJ2-3, with 7 bases fitting TRBD1. The J segment lost 10 bases and the V segment lost 3 bases, leaving 11 bases of the junction unmatched. The CDR3 runs 14 residues. The V gene's germline CDR1 is SGHRS and CDR2 YFSETQ. The CDR3 is CASSSDLDREAQYF. The CDR3 nucleotides are TGCGCCAGCAGCTCGGACCTTGACAGGGAAGCGCAGTATTTT.

This chain links TRBV2 with TRBJ1-2; D possibly corresponds to TRBD1 (5 bases). This CDR3 comprises 13 residues. Germline V gives CDR1 SNHLY, CDR2 FYNNEI. The V gene lost 7 bases and the J gene lost 5 bases, with 14 bases spanning the gap. The CDR3 nucleotides read TGTGCCAGCAAGATTGACAGCGATTATGGCTACACCTTC. This codes for CASKIDSDYGYTF.

The chain employs TRBV5-1 and TRBJ1-1, with a possible D match to TRBD1 (5 bases). This CDR3 region has 13 residues. The V gene lost 0 bases and the J gene lost 5 bases, with 8 bases spanning the gap. Per the germline V gene, CDR1 is SGHRS and CDR2 is YFSETQ. The CDR3 bases are TGCGCCAGCAGCTTGGGTAGGGGTACTGAAGCTTTCTTT. Residues: CASSLGRGTEAFF.

The chain carries TRBV5-4 and TRBJ1-6, with a possible D match to TRBD1 (6 bases). This CDR3 has 15 residues. CDR1 and CDR2 (germline): SGHNT, YYREEE (reference sequence). The V and J ends lost 4 bases and 3 bases respectively, with 11 bases between them. CDR3 loop: CASSTQGLYNSPLHF. The CDR3 DNA is TGTGCCAGCAGCACACAGGGCCTCTATAATTCACCCCTCCACTTT.

The rearrangement joins TRBV30 to TRBJ1-1; D gene unclear. V shed 6 bases and J shed 0 bases, with 5 bases lying between them. CDR1 is GTSNPN and CDR2 is SVGIG in the germline V gene (reference sequence). The CDR3 covers 11 residues. The CDR3 here is CACIMNTEAFF. CDR3 nucleotides: TGTGCCTGCATCATGAACACTGAAGCTTTCTTT.

The chain's CDR3 is CASSRYTGELFF. The CDR3 DNA follows: TGTGCCAGCAGCCGGTACACCGGGGAGCTGTTTTTT. V is TRBV7-2 and J is TRBJ2-2, with D unresolved. V dropped 5 bases and J dropped 3 bases, with 4 bases sitting between them. The CDR3 extends over 12 amino acids. The germline CDR1 and CDR2 sequences are SGHTA and FQGNSA.

This chain joins TRBV5-8 and TRBJ1-1; D not resolved. Germline assignment: CDR1 SGHTS and CDR2 YDEGEE. Trimming took 4 bases from V and 8 from J, leaving 9 bases between them. CDR3 size: 11 residues. CDR3 coding DNA: TGTGCCAGCAGCCCTCGAGGGGAAGCTTTCTTT. Translation gives CASSPRGEAFF.

The V and J genes are TRBV28 and TRBJ1-2; TRBD1 is a possible D gene (5 bases). The CDR3 is made up of 12 amino acids. Germline CDR1 and CDR2: MDHEN and SYDVKM. V lost 8 bases to trimming and J lost 4 bases, with 11 bases between them. CDR3 sequence reads: CASGRQIYGYTF. The CDR3 coding sequence is TGTGCCAGCGGAAGACAGATCTATGGCTACACCTTC.

This chain joins TRBV5-1 and TRBJ2-1, with D maybe TRBD2 (7 bases). Germline CDR1 reads SGHRS; CDR2 reads YFSETQ. The CDR3 runs to 17 residues. The V gene lost 3 bases and the J gene lost 7 bases, with 23 bases spanning the gap. This CDR3 reads CASSSPRGGETRNEQFF. CDR3 nucleotide sequence: TGCGCCAGCAGCTCACCCAGGGGAGGGGAAACCAGGAATGAGCAGTTCTTC.

This sequence joins TRBV7-2 and TRBJ2-1; 9 nucleotides align to TRBD1. With V trimmed by 4 bases and J by 6 bases, 7 bases remained unmatched. Per the germline V gene, CDR1 is SGHTA and CDR2 is FQGNSA. The CDR3 totals 15 residues. CDR3 protein: CASSSWDRVGNEQFF. DNA of the CDR3: TGTGCCAGCAGCTCGTGGGACAGGGTCGGCAATGAGCAGTTCTTC.

The genes are TRBV2 and TRBJ1-4, with D possibly TRBD1 on 5 matching bases. The CDR3 consists of 15 residues. Trimming took 6 bases from V and 2 from J, leaving 13 bases between them. The germline V gene has CDR1 SNHLY and CDR2 FYNNEI. This chain's CDR3 is CASRSGRDTNEKLFF. CDR3 in DNA: TGTGCCAGCAGATCCGGGCGGGACACTAATGAAAAACTGTTTTTT.

The genes are TRBV5-1 and TRBJ2-7; D is perhaps TRBD2 (6 bases). Trimming removed 0 bases at V and 7 bases at J, with 23 bases between. The CDR3 is made up of 17 amino acids. Per the germline V gene, CDR1 is SGHRS and CDR2 is YFSETQ. CDR3 in amino acids: CASSLEPGVRAPLEQYF. The CDR3 bases are TGCGCCAGCAGCTTGGAACCGGGAGTCAGGGCGCCCCTGGAGCAGTACTTC.

V and J are TRBV6-5 and TRBJ1-2, with TRBD1 as a possible D gene (6 bases). Trimming removed 1 base at V and 7 bases at J, with 19 bases between. The CDR3 loop spans 16 amino acids. Germline CDR1 MNHEY, CDR2 SVGAGI. The CDR3 region has the DNA TGTGCCAGCAGTTACTATCGGGGGGCAGAGGAGGCTGGCTACACCTTC. Translated: CASSYYRGAEEAGYTF.

This chain uses TRBV28 with TRBJ2-1; D not certain. This CDR3 comprises 16 residues. V dropped 8 bases and J dropped 4 bases, with 21 bases sitting between them. CDR1 is MDHEN, CDR2 SYDVKM, per germline. DNA for the CDR3: TGTGCCAGCGCCCAGGTCGAACAGATTACTTACAATGAGCAGTTCTTC. Its translation: CASAQVEQITYNEQFF.